This T cell receptor beta chain came from a study of T cells in Graves' hyperthyroidism and ophthalmopathy. For the study at large: Initial diagnosis, before any treatment, was when peripheral blood was collected.

Patients between 18 and 65 years old had hyperthyroidism, newly diagnosed and lasting under 2 months. Each 10 ml fresh peripheral blood draw supplied the PBMCs. Germline assignment: CDR1 LNHDA and CDR2 SQIVND (reference sequence). Trimming removed 3 bases from V and 1 base from J, with 9 bases in between. The length of the CDR3 is 14 residues. Authors of the study amplified TCR beta CDR3 regions from RNA transcripts. The HTBI set primed first-round TCR CDR3 RT-PCR. TCRdb passed the multiplex PCR reads through MiXCR, listing each CDR3 protein once. The table includes 700,000 or so distinct CDR3 sequences, roughly 15% detected once.

This sequence originates from a man younger than 35 with Graves' hyperthyroidism. This chain connects TRBV19 to TRBJ2-5; no firm D call. Sequenced: blood. Written as DNA, the CDR3 is TGTGCCAGTAGTATCTCGGCAGTCCAAGAGACCCAGTACTTC. It is translated as CASSISAVQETQYF.